This T cell receptor (beta chain) was found in a study of neurological immune-mediated disorders. This clonotype was recorded many times. A 10-nucleotide random UMI tagged transcripts in template-switch 5'RACE cDNA synthesis. One entry per CDR3 protein results from TCRdb running MiXCR on the 5' RACE reads. The table includes just over 95,000 distinct CDR3 sequences, 3% to 4.5% detected once. Unsorted libraries were prepared from 2 million PBMCs that had been stored at -80 C. The receptor comes from a young woman with multiple sclerosis. The sequenced sample was PBMCs.

The DNA for the CDR3 is TGCGCCAGTAGTTTCGACTCGAACAATGAGCAGTTCTTC. Translating it yields CASSFDSNNEQFF. The chain employs TRBV5-1 and TRBJ2-1; no definite D call. The CDR3 length is 13 residues. Trimming removed 8 bases at V and 5 bases at J, with 14 bases between. Germline V CDR1 and CDR2: SGHRS, YFSETQ. The variable domain in full, with the rest retrieved from reference TRBV5-1 and TRBJ2-1, is KAGVTQTPRYLIKTRGQQVTLSCSPISGHRSVSWYQQTPGQGLQFLFEYFSETQRNKGNFPGRFSGRQFSNSRSEMNVSTLELGDSALYLCASSFDSNNEQFFGPGTRLTVL.